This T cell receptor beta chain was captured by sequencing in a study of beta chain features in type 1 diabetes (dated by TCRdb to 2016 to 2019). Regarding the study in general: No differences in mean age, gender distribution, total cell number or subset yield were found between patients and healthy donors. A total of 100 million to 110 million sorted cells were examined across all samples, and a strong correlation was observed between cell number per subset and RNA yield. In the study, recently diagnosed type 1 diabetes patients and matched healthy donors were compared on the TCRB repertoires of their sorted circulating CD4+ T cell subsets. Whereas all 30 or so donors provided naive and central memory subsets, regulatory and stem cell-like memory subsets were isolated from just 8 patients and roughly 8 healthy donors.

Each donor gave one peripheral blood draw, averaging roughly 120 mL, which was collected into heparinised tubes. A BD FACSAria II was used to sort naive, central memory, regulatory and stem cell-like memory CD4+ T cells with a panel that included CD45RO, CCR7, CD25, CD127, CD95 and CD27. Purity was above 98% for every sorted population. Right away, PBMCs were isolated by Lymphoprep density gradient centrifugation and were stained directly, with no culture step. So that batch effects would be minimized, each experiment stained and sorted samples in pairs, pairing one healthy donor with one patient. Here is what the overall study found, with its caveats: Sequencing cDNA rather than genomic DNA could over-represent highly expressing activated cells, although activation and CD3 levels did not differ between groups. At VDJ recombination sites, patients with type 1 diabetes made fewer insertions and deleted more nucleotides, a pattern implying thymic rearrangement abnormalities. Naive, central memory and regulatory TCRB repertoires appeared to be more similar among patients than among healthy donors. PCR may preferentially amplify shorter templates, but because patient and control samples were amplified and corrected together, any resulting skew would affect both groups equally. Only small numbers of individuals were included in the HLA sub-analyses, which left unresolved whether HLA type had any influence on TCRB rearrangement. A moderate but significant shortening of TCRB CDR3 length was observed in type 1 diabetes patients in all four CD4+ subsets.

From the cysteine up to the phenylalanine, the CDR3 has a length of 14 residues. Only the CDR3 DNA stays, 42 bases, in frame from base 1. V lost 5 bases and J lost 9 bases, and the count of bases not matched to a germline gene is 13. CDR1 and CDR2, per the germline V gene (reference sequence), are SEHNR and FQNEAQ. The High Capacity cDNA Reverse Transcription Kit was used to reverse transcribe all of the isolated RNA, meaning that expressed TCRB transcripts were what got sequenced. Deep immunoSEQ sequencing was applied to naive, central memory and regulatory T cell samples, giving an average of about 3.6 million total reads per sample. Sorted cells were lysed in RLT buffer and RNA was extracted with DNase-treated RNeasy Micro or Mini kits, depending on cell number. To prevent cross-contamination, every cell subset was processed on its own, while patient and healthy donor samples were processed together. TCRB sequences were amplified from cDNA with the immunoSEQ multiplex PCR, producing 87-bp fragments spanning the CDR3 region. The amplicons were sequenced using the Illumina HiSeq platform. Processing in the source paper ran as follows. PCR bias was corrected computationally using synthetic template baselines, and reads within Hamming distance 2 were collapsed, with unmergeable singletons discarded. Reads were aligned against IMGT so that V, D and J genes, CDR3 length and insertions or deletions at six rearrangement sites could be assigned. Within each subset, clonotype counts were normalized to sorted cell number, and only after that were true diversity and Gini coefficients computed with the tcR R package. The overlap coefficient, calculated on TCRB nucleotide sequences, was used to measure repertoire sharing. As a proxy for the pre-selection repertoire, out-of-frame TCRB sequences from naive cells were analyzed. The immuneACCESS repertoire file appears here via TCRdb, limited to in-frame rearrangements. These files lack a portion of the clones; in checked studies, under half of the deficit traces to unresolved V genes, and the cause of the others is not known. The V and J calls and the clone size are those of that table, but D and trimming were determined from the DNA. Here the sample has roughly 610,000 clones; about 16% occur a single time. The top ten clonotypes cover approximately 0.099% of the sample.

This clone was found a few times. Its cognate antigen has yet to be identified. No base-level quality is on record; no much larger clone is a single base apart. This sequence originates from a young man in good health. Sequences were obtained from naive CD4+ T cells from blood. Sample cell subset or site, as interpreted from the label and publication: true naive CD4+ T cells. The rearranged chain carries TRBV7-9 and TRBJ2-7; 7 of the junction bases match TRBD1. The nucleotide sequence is TGTGCCAGCAGCCTCCGGGACAGTGCGATGAGGCAGTACTTC. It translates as CASSLRDSAMRQYF.